One T cell receptor (beta chain) is described in this entry. Its antigen is not identified. The germline V gene encodes CDR1 SGHDT and CDR2 YYEEEE. The CDR3 consists of 15 residues. Trimming removed 1 base from V and 6 bases from J, with 14 bases in between. TCRdb reprocessed the RACE reads via MiXCR and lists one record per CDR3 protein. Here the sample spans about 110,000 distinct CDR3 sequences, roughly 9.6% being singletons. Time point noted: patch test 1, 2 weeks after DPC sensitization. Treatment noted: therapeutic diphenylcyclopropenone sensitization with weekly scalp DPC. Sample donors consisted of patients with alopecia, aged 18 to 70 years, who were suitable for DPC. This entry is derived from a study of human T cells and chemical hapten exposure. Points from the study as a whole: Sensitization with DPC brought no change to TCRs above 1 in 1000 in frequency.

The chain links TRBV5-6 to TRBJ2-1; D call uncertain. The sequence came from a woman aged 40 to 50 with alopecia areata. Some clones in this sample may be carry-over from other donors' samples. This sample comprised whole blood, obtained in connection with sensitization to the hapten diphenylcyclopropenone (DPC). The CDR3 nucleotides read TGTGCCAGCAGCTTGACAGTAGGAATCGGCAATGAGCAGTTCTTC. Protein product: CASSLTVGIGNEQFF.